One and the same sample provided the 11 T cell receptor beta chains below, sequenced in a study of cytomegalovirus exposure and HLA in healthy donors. PCR was performed using 60 Vbeta and 13 Jbeta primers. The table came from immunoSEQ multiplex PCR; TCRdb's copy has only in-frame clones and leaves some out. The sample consists of about 200,000 clones, approximately 12% of them appearing once. Sequencing was performed on PBMCs. The receptors were gathered from a man between 50 and 59 years old in good health and CMV-seropositive.

The gene calls are TRBV11-3 and TRBJ2-5; possible D gene TRBD1, 6 bases. The V and J ends lost 3 bases and 5 bases respectively, with 10 bases between them. This CDR3 comprises 13 residues. Germline V lookup: CDR1 SGHNT, CDR2 YENEEA. CDR3 region: CASSFIQGETQYF. The CDR3 coding sequence is TGTGCCAGCAGCTTCATCCAGGGGGAGACCCAGTACTTC.

The chain has TRBV5-4 and TRBJ1-2; 8 bases map to TRBD1. CDR3 size: 15 residues. The germline V gene has CDR1 SGHNT and CDR2 YYREEE (reference sequence). V lost 1 base, J lost 1 base, and 3 bases stayed unmatched. Here the CDR3 reads CASSLWTGFNYGYTF. In DNA, the CDR3 is TGTGCCAGCAGCTTGTGGACAGGGTTTAACTATGGCTACACCTTC. Full variable domain (remainder filled in from reference TRBV5-4 and TRBJ1-2): ETGVTQSPTHLIKTRGQQVTLRCSSQSGHNTVSWYQQALGQGPQFIFQYYREEENGRGNFPPRFSGLQFPNYSSELNVNALELDDSALYLCASSLWTGFNYGYTFGSGTRLTVV.

The rearrangement joins TRBV14 to TRBJ2-3, with 10 bases that match TRBD2. Germline V CDR1 and CDR2: SGHDN, FVKESK. The V and J ends lost 0 bases and 6 bases, in that order; junction bases with no gene match: 9. The CDR3 extends over 17 amino acids. CDR3 bases: TGTGCCAGCAGCCAAGACGTCCGGCTAGCGGGGGCGGATACGCAGTATTTT. Protein: CASSQDVRLAGADTQYF.

This clone appeared a few times. The chain's CDR3 is CASSPQTGTYQETQYF. As DNA, the CDR3 is TGTGCCAGCAGCCCGCAGACAGGGACGTACCAAGAGACCCAGTACTTC. The chain is built from TRBV7-9 and TRBJ2-5; 7 bases map to TRBD1. The CDR3 sequence is 16 residues long. The ends lost 5 bases at V and 0 bases at J; junction bases unmatched: 9. Per the germline V gene, CDR1 is SEHNR and CDR2 is FQNEAQ (reference sequence).

The chain combines TRBV6-5 with TRBJ2-1; TRBD1 might be the D (6 bases). The CDR3 has 14 residues. Looked up from germline, CDR1 is MNHEY and CDR2 is SVGAGI. V lost 0 bases to trimming and J lost 3 bases, with 6 bases between them. CDR3 sequence reads: CASSYSDSYNEQFF. The DNA for the CDR3 is TGTGCCAGCAGTTACTCGGACAGCTACAATGAGCAGTTCTTC.

This clone was seen a few times. The chain has TRBV7-6 and TRBJ2-3; tentatively, D is TRBD2 (5 bases). Deletions cut 8 bases from V and 0 bases from J, with 15 bases between. Germline assignment: CDR1 SGHVS and CDR2 FNYEAQ. The CDR3 extends over 15 amino acids. The CDR3, as DNA: TGTGCCAGCTCCCAGAGCGGCCCTAGCACAGATACGCAGTATTTT. It is translated as CASSQSGPSTDTQYF. The complete variable domain, with remaining parts taken from reference TRBV7-6 and TRBJ2-3, reads GAGVSQSPRYKVTKRGQDVALRCDPISGHVSLYWYRQALGQGPEFLTYFNYEAQQDKSGLPNDRFSAERPEGSISTLTIQRTEQRDSAMYRCASSQSGPSTDTQYFGPGTRLTVL.

This clone has only a few counts. This rearrangement joins TRBV23-1 to TRBJ1-1; no clear D. TRBV23-1 counts as an open reading frame of uncertain function. Trimming removed 7 bases from V and 7 bases from J, with 10 bases in between. The CDR3 covers 11 residues. The CDR3 sequence is CASTLAGEAFF. Written as DNA, the CDR3 is TGCGCCAGCACCCTCGCCGGTGAAGCTTTCTTT.

This clone was seen only a few times. The chain has TRBV27 and TRBJ1-4, with D possibly matching TRBD1 (6 bases). The CDR3 has 13 amino acids. Germline V gene data show CDR1 as MNHEY and CDR2 as SMNVEV (reference sequence). The V and J ends lost 9 bases and 2 bases respectively, with 10 bases between them. CDR3 in amino acids: CASSGETNEKLFF. CDR3 DNA: TGTGCCAGTTCAGGGGAGACTAATGAAAAACTGTTTTTT.

CDR3 nucleotides: TGTGCCAGCAGCTCTCCGACTAGATCCCGCACAGATACGCAGTATTTT. This codes for CASSSPTRSRTDTQYF. The chain couples TRBV11-3 to TRBJ2-3, with TRBD2 as a possible D gene (6 bases). The CDR3 is made up of 16 amino acids. Germline V gene sequence: CDR1 SGHNT, CDR2 YENEEA. Between the trimmed V and J ends, which lost 4 bases and 1 base, there was a span of 15 bases.

In this sample, this clone turned up a few times. The J gene is TRBJ2-3, the V gene TRBV13, with D uncertain. There are 14 residues in the CDR3. V was trimmed by 1 base and J by 4 bases, leaving 9 bases between them. Germline assignment: CDR1 PRHDT and CDR2 FYEKMQ (reference sequence). This CDR3 reads CASSLAPRPDTQYF. CDR3 nucleotide sequence: TGTGCCAGCAGCTTAGCCCCGCGTCCAGATACGCAGTATTTT.

A few counts support this clone. The chain joins TRBV2 to TRBJ2-1, with a tentative D call TRBD1 (6 bases). This CDR3 has 15 residues. V dropped 5 bases and J dropped 6 bases, with 17 bases sitting between them. CDR1 is SNHLY and CDR2 is FYNNEI in the germline V gene. This CDR3 is CASSTLQGQINEQFF. In DNA form, the CDR3 reads TGTGCCAGCAGTACCCTACAGGGCCAAATCAATGAGCAGTTCTTC. The full variable domain, with the rest looked up from reference TRBV2 and TRBJ2-1, is EPEVTQTPSHQVTQMGQEVILRCVPISNHLYFYWYRQILGQKVEFLVSFYNNEISEKSEIFDDQFSVERPDGSNFTLKIRSTKLEDSAMYFCASSTLQGQINEQFFGPGTRLTVL.